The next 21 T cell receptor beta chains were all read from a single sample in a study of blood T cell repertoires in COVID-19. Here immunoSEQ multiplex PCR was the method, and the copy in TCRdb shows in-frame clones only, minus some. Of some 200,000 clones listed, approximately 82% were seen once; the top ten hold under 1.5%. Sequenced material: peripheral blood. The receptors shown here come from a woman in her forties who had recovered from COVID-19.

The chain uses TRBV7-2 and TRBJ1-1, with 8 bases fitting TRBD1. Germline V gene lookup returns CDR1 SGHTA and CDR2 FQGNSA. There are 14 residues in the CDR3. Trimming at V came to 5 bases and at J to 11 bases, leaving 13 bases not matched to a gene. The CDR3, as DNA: TGTGCCAGCAGCGTAGGACAGGGAGAACACTGGGCTTTCTTT. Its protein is CASSVGQGEHWAFF.

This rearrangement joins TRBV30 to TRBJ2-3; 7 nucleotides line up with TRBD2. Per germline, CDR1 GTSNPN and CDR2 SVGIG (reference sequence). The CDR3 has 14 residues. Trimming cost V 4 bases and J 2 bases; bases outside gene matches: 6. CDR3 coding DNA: TGTGCCTGGACCGGGACTATTAACACAGATACGCAGTATTTT. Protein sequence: CAWTGTINTDTQYF.

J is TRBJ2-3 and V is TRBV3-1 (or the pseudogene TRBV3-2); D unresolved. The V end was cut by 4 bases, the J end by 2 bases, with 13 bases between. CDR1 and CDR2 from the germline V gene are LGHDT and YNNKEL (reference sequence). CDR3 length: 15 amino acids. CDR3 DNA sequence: TGTGCCAGCAGCCTAGTCGGTCGTGACACAGATACGCAGTATTTT. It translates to CASSLVGRDTDTQYF.

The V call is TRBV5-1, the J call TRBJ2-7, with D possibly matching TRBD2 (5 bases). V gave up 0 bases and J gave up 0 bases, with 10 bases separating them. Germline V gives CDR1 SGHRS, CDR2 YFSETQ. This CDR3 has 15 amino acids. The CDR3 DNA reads TGCGCCAGCAGCTTGGTTCGGGCGGGCTCCTACGAGCAGTACTTC. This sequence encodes CASSLVRAGSYEQYF.

The CDR3 here is CASSLGTANQPQHF. For the CDR3, the DNA is TGTGCCAGCAGCTTGGGGACAGCTAATCAGCCCCAGCATTTT. This sequence joins TRBV7-2 and TRBJ1-5; 7 bases agree with TRBD1. V shed 3 bases, J shed 4 bases, and the junction held 3 bases outside the gene matches. The CDR3 runs 14 residues. CDR1 SGHTA and CDR2 FQGNSA come from the germline V gene.

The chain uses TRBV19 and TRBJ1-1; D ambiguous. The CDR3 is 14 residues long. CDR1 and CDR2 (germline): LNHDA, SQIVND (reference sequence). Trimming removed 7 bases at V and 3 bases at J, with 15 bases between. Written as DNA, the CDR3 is TGTGCCAGTACCCACCGGGTGGTTGACACTGAAGCTTTCTTT. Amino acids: CASTHRVVDTEAFF. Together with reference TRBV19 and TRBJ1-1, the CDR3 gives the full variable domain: DGGITQSPKYLFRKEGQNVTLSCEQNLNHDAMYWYRQDPGQGLRLIYYSQIVNDFQKGDIAEGYSVSREKKESFPLTVTSAQKNPTAFYLCASTHRVVDTEAFFGQGTRLTVV.

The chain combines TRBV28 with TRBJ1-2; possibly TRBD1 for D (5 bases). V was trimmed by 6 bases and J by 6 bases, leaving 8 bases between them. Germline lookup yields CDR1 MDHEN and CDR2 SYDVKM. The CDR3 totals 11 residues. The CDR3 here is CASRFRDGYTF. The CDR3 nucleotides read TGTGCCAGCAGGTTCAGGGATGGCTACACCTTC.

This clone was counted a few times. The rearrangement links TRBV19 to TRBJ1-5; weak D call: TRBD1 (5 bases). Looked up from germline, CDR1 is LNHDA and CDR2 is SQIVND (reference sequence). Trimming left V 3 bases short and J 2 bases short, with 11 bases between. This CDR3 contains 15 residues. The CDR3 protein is CASSIQGEGNQPQHF. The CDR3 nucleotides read TGTGCCAGTAGTATCCAGGGCGAGGGCAATCAGCCCCAGCATTTT.

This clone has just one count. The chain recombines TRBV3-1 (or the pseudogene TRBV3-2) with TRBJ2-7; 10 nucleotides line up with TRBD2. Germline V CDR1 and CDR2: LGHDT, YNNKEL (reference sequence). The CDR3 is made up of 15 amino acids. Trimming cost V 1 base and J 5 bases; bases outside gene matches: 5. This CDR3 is CASSQAAGGPHEQYF. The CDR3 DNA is TGTGCCAGCAGCCAAGCAGCGGGGGGGCCTCACGAGCAGTACTTC.

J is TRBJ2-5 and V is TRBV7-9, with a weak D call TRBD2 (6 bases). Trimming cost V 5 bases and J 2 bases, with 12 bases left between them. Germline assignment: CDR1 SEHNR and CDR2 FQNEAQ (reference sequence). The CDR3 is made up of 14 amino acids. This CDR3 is CASSPQDYQETQYF. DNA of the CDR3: TGTGCCAGCAGCCCGCAGGACTATCAAGAGACCCAGTACTTC.

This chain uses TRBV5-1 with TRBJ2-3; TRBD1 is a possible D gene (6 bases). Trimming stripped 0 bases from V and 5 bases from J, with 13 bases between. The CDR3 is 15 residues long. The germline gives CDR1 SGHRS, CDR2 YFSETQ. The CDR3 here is CASSLDGGLIDTQYF. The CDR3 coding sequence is TGCGCCAGCAGCTTGGATGGGGGCCTTATAGATACGCAGTATTTT. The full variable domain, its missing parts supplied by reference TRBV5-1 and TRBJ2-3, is KAGVTQTPRYLIKTRGQQVTLSCSPISGHRSVSWYQQTPGQGLQFLFEYFSETQRNKGNFPGRFSGRQFSNSRSEMNVSTLELGDSALYLCASSLDGGLIDTQYFGPGTRLTVL.

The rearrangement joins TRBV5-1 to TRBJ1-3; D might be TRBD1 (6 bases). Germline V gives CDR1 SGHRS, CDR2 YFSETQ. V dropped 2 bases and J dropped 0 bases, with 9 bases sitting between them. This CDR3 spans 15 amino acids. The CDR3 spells CASSLQGNSGNTIYF. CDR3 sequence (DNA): TGCGCCAGCAGCTTACAGGGCAACTCTGGAAACACCATATATTTT.

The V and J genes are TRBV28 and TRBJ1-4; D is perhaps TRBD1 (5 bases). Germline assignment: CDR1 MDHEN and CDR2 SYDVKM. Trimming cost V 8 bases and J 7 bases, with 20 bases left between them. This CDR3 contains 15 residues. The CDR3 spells CASLGSPGGAEKLFF. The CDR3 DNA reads TGTGCCAGCCTCGGTTCGCCCGGGGGTGCTGAAAAACTGTTTTTT.

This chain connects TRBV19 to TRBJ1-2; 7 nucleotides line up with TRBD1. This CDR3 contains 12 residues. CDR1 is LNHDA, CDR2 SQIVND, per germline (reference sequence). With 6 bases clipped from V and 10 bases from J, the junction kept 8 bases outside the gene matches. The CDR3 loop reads CASSDRTGLYTF. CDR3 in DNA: TGTGCCAGTAGCGACCGGACAGGTCTCTACACCTTC.

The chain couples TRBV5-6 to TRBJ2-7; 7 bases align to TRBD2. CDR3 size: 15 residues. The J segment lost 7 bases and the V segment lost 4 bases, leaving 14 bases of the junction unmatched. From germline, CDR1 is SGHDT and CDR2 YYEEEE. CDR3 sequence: CASSKDWDYRREQYF. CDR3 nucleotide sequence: TGTGCCAGCAGCAAAGACTGGGACTACCGTAGGGAGCAGTACTTC.

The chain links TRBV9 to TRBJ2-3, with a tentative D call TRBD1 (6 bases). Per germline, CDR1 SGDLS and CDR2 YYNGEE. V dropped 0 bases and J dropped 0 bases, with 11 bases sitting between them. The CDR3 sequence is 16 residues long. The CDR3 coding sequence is TGTGCCAGCAGCGTAGGACAGGTTTCTAGCACAGATACGCAGTATTTT. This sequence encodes CASSVGQVSSTDTQYF.

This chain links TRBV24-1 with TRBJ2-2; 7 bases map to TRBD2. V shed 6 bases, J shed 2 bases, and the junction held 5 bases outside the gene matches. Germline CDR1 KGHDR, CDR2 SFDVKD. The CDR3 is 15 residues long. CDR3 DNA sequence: TGTGCCACCAGTAAGTCTAGCGGAAACACCGGGGAGCTGTTTTTT. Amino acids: CATSKSSGNTGELFF.

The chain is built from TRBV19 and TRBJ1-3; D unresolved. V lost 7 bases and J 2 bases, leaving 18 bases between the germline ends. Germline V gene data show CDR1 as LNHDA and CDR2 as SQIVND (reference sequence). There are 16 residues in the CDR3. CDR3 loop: CASIPRSLTTGNTIYF. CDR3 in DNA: TGTGCCAGTATTCCCCGCTCACTTACTACTGGAAACACCATATATTTT. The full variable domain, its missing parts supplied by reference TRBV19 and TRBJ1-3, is DGGITQSPKYLFRKEGQNVTLSCEQNLNHDAMYWYRQDPGQGLRLIYYSQIVNDFQKGDIAEGYSVSREKKESFPLTVTSAQKNPTAFYLCASIPRSLTTGNTIYFGEGSWLTVV.

CDR3 coding DNA: TGTGCCAGCAGCTTAGGGTTGGGGCAGACCTCCTACAATGAGCAGTTCTTC. Residues: CASSLGLGQTSYNEQFF. The rearrangement uses TRBV7-2 and TRBJ2-1; maybe TRBD1 (5 bases). Trimming took off 1 base at V and 0 bases at J, with 13 bases between the two ends. Germline values: CDR1 SGHTA, CDR2 FQGNSA. This CDR3 has 17 amino acids.

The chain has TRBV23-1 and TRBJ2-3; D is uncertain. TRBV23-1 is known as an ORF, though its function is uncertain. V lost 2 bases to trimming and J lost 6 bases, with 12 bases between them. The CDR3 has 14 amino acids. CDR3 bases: TGCGCCAGCAGTCAAGTAAGGCGACTGGATACGCAGTATTTT. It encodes CASSQVRRLDTQYF.

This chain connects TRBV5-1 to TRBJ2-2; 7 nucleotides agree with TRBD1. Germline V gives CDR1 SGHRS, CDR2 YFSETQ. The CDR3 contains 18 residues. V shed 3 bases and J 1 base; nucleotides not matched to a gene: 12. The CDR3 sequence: CASSYGASGTVNTGELFF. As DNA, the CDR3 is TGCGCCAGCAGCTACGGGGCTTCCGGGACAGTGAACACCGGGGAGCTGTTTTTT.